This TCR beta chain derives from a study of early T cells in non-severe SARS-CoV-2 infection. TCRdb itself ran the 5' RACE reads through MiXCR, one entry per CDR3 protein. The table lists roughly 40,000 distinct CDR3 sequences, 6.1% of them singletons. The CDR3 runs to 13 residues. In germline, CDR1 is MNHEY, CDR2 SMNVEV (reference sequence). V was pared by 5 bases and J by 3 bases, with 11 bases between. The sample consisted of whole blood. This chain links TRBV27 with TRBJ2-7; D might be TRBD1 (5 bases). The receptor was derived from an adult who was a healthcare worker with PCR-confirmed SARS-CoV-2 infection or an uninfected control (not recorded which). The CDR3 loop reads CASSPTDNYEQYF. The DNA for the CDR3 is TGTGCCAGCAGTCCGACGGACAACTACGAGCAGTACTTC.